Each of the 25 T cell receptor beta chains below was sequenced from the same sample in a study of regulatory T cells in long-lasting Graves disease. Time point described: persistent/refractory GD, antithyroid drugs over 5 years with positive TRAb. PBMC RNA served as the TCR library source. Arm-PCR with iRepertoire HTBI primers amplified the CDR3 regions for these TCR beta libraries. TCRdb recomputed calls from the multiplex PCR reads with MiXCR, one row per CDR3 protein. Among approximately 360,000 distinct CDR3 sequences listed, approximately 25% were seen once. The input for sequencing was peripheral blood mononuclear cells (PBMCs), taken when the disease was refractory, from a patient treated with antithyroid drugs. The source is a woman between 40 and 50 years old with Graves disease.

This clonotype occurred a few times. The chain employs TRBV18 and TRBJ1-1; unclear D gene. The CDR3 has 13 residues. V shed 3 bases and J shed 3 bases, with 8 bases lying between them. Per the germline V gene, CDR1 is KGHSH and CDR2 is LQKENI. The CDR3 here is CASSPGKDTEAFF. The CDR3 region has the DNA TGTGCCAGCTCACCCGGCAAAGACACTGAAGCTTTCTTT.

This clonotype came up many times. This chain uses TRBV28 with TRBJ2-7; no definite D call. Germline values: CDR1 MDHEN, CDR2 SYDVKM. CDR3 length: 11 residues. V lost 2 bases, J lost 12 bases, and 11 bases lay in between. CDR3 bases: TGTGCCAGCAGTTTAGACCTAGGACGGTACTTC. Protein product: CASSLDLGRYF.

This clonotype was picked up many times. This chain uses TRBV12-3 or TRBV12-4 with TRBJ2-7; 8 bases are shared with TRBD2. This CDR3 has 15 amino acids. J gave up 1 base and V 5 bases, and 7 bases lay outside the gene matches. CDR3 sequence reads: CASSRLAGRSYEQYF. The CDR3 nucleotides are TGTGCCAGCAGTCGTCTAGCGGGCCGTTCCTACGAGCAGTACTTC.

Only a few counts were recorded for this clonotype. This chain links TRBV7-3 with TRBJ1-5; D remains ambiguous. The length of the CDR3 is 14 residues. Germline lookup yields CDR1 SGHTA and CDR2 FQGTGA. Trimming removed 5 bases from V and 5 bases from J, with 13 bases in between. CDR3 in amino acids: CASSRTLRYQPQHF. CDR3 DNA sequence: TGTGCCAGCAGCCGCACCCTCAGATATCAGCCCCAGCATTTT.

This clonotype was seen a few times. This may arise from a read error, as a much more abundant clone is one base away. The chain is built from TRBV12-3 or TRBV12-4 and TRBJ2-5; TRBD2 matches 10 bases. V was pared by 5 bases and J by 9 bases, with 9 bases of the junction left unmatched. This CDR3 comprises 14 residues. The chain's CDR3 is CASSPRTSGMAQYF. CDR3 coding DNA: TGTGCCAGCAGTCCCAGGACTAGCGGTATGGCCCAGTACTTC.

As for this clonotype: A single base separates this from a much larger clone, so it may be a read error. This chain uses TRBV27 with TRBJ2-7; D is unclear. Germline V gene sequence: CDR1 MNHEY, CDR2 SMNVEV (reference sequence). Deletions cut 11 bases from V and 2 bases from J, with 13 bases between. This CDR3 has 12 amino acids. The CDR3 protein is CACMTSAYEQYF. The CDR3 DNA reads TGTGCCTGCATGACTTCGGCCTACGAGCAGTACTTC.

V and J are TRBV7-9 and TRBJ1-1; the D gene is possibly TRBD1 (6 bases). Per the germline V gene, CDR1 is SEHNR and CDR2 is FQNEAQ (reference sequence). The length of the CDR3 is 13 residues. V was clipped by 5 bases and J by 3 bases, with 10 bases between them. CDR3 sequence: CASSLKGDTEAFF. The DNA for the CDR3 is TGTGCCAGCAGCCTAAAGGGGGACACTGAAGCTTTCTTT.

The chain joins TRBV5-1 to TRBJ2-2, with D unclear. This CDR3 comprises 14 residues. Germline V gene lookup returns CDR1 SGHRS and CDR2 YFSETQ. Trimming cost V 0 bases and J 7 bases, with 10 bases left between them. The CDR3 reads CASSLGHVVGELFF. The CDR3 nucleotides are TGCGCCAGCAGCTTGGGCCATGTGGTCGGGGAGCTGTTTTTT.

The chain carries TRBV5-5 and TRBJ1-1; D is undetermined. The germline gives CDR1 SGHKS, CDR2 YYEKEE (reference sequence). Trimming removed 6 bases from V and 4 bases from J, with 13 bases in between. The CDR3 length is 13 residues. CDR3 protein: CASNQKAVTEAFF. Here the CDR3 DNA reads TGTGCCAGCAACCAAAAAGCGGTCACTGAAGCTTTCTTT.

The chain couples TRBV30 to TRBJ1-1; D perhaps matches TRBD1 (6 bases). Germline V lookup: CDR1 GTSNPN, CDR2 SVGIG (reference sequence). The CDR3 totals 12 residues. V was shortened by 6 bases and J by 3 bases, with 11 bases between the two germline ends. The CDR3 DNA reads as TGTGCCTGCCAGGGGTTCTACACTGAAGCTTTCTTT. It specifies CACQGFYTEAFF.

This clonotype was counted ten times or more. This chain connects TRBV20-1 to TRBJ1-5; D is unclear. The germline CDR1 and CDR2 sequences are DFQATT and SNEGSKA (reference sequence). With 3 bases removed from V and 12 bases from J, the gap between germline ends came to 18 bases. This CDR3 contains 13 residues. The CDR3 loop reads CSASPQPSGDQHF. The CDR3 nucleotides are TGCAGTGCTAGTCCCCAGCCCTCCGGAGACCAGCATTTT.

The table lists this clonotype with many counts. V gene TRBV28 combines with J gene TRBJ2-2, with unresolved D. The V end lost 6 bases, the J end lost 0 bases, and 5 bases lay between the germline ends. Germline lookup yields CDR1 MDHEN and CDR2 SYDVKM. This CDR3 has 13 amino acids. This CDR3 is CASRTTNTGELFF. As DNA, the CDR3 is TGTGCCAGCAGAACCACGAACACCGGGGAGCTGTTTTTT.

Of note for this clonotype: A much larger clone is a single base away; this may be a read error. V and J are TRBV20-1 and TRBJ2-5; D not resolved. This CDR3 region has 12 residues. The V gene's germline CDR1 is DFQATT and CDR2 SNEGSKA (reference sequence). The DNA of the CDR3 is TGCAGTGCTAGAGACATTACGGAGACCCGGTACTTC. Translated: CSARDITETRYF.

Of note for this clonotype: This could be a read error, since a much larger clone is one nucleotide away. V is TRBV2 and J is TRBJ2-5; no reliable D call. This CDR3 has 11 amino acids. V lost 6 bases to trimming and J lost 2 bases, with 4 bases between them. CDR1 is SNHLY and CDR2 is FYNNEI in the germline V gene. The CDR3 nucleotides read TGTGCCAGCAGACGGCAAGAGACCCAGTACTTC. Amino acid sequence: CASRRQETQYF.

The rearrangement links TRBV28 to TRBJ2-1; D perhaps matches TRBD1 (5 bases). CDR3 length: 12 residues. Germline assignment: CDR1 MDHEN and CDR2 SYDVKM. The V and J ends lost 3 bases and 15 bases respectively, with 15 bases between them. The CDR3 loop is CASSFLRQSGFF. The CDR3 coding sequence is TGTGCCAGCAGTTTTCTCCGACAGTCGGGGTTCTTC.

This clonotype was counted many times. This chain links TRBV27 with TRBJ2-7, with 10 bases fitting TRBD1. Trimming took 3 bases from V and 2 from J; bases not matched to a gene: 10. This CDR3 contains 17 residues. Germline V lookup: CDR1 MNHEY, CDR2 SMNVEV (reference sequence). CDR3 sequence (DNA): TGTGCCAGCAGTTTCAGACAGGGGGCGAATATACCCTACGAGCAGTACTTC. Its translation is CASSFRQGANIPYEQYF.

This chain links TRBV7-9 with TRBJ2-4, with 7 bases lining up with TRBD2. Trimming took 5 bases from V and 6 from J; bases not matched to a gene: 10. CDR3 length: 15 amino acids. The germline CDR1 and CDR2 sequences are SEHNR and FQNEAQ (reference sequence). CDR3 DNA sequence: TGTGCCAGCAGCCCCCGGGGAGGGGAGGGAAACATTCAGTACTTC. This codes for CASSPRGGEGNIQYF.

The gene calls are TRBV20-1 and TRBJ2-5, with D perhaps being TRBD1 or TRBD2 (5 bases each). Germline V gives CDR1 DFQATT, CDR2 SNEGSKA (reference sequence). The CDR3 runs 14 residues. Trimming shortened V by 1 base and J by 5 bases, and 14 bases separated the two germline ends. The CDR3 sequence: CSARAGTPTETQYF. For the CDR3, the DNA is TGCAGTGCTAGAGCAGGGACCCCTACGGAGACCCAGTACTTC.

To note about this clonotype: A much larger clone sits a single nucleotide away, making a read error possible. The V gene is TRBV29-1, the J gene TRBJ2-5; D gene unclear. Germline values: CDR1 SQVTM, CDR2 ANQGSEA. This CDR3 contains 14 residues. Trimming left V 0 bases short and J 1 base short, with 9 bases between. The chain's CDR3 is CSVEDLGCQETQYF. The CDR3 bases are TGCAGCGTTGAAGATCTGGGGTGCCAAGAGACCCAGTACTTC.

This clonotype has just one count. DNA of the CDR3: TGTGCCAGCAGCTTGGAGGCGCTGGCTAACGAAGCTTTCTTT. Amino acids: CASSLEALANEAFF. The rearrangement links TRBV5-5 to TRBJ1-1; D gene unclear. The CDR3 contains 14 residues. V was pared by 0 bases and J by 8 bases, with 14 bases between. Germline V gene sequence: CDR1 SGHKS, CDR2 YYEKEE (reference sequence).

V usage is TRBV10-3 and J usage is TRBJ2-1; D remains unclear. Germline V lookup: CDR1 ENHRY, CDR2 SYGVKD. The CDR3 length is 17 residues. Between the trimmed V and J ends, which lost 3 bases and 6 bases, there was a span of 21 bases. Here the CDR3 DNA reads TGTGCCATCAGTGACCCCACCCCCCTCCGAATCGGCAATGAGCAGTTCTTC. It yields the protein CAISDPTPLRIGNEQFF.

The chain recombines TRBV28 with TRBJ2-1; 8 nucleotides line up with TRBD1. This CDR3 has 14 amino acids. V gave up 10 bases and J gave up 2 bases; unmatched junction bases: 7. Germline V gene sequence: CDR1 MDHEN, CDR2 SYDVKM. CDR3 protein: CATMGQVTYNEQFF. DNA for the CDR3: TGTGCCACGATGGGACAGGTCACCTACAATGAGCAGTTCTTC.

The chain links TRBV6-1 to TRBJ1-2, with a tentative D call TRBD1 (5 bases). CDR3 size: 14 residues. The V and J ends lost 1 base and 4 bases respectively, with 10 bases between them. Germline V gene data show CDR1 as MNHNS and CDR2 as SASEGT. CDR3 sequence: CASSEVGVAYGYTF. In nucleotides, the CDR3 is TGTGCCAGCAGTGAAGTAGGGGTTGCCTATGGCTACACCTTC.

This clonotype appeared many times. V gene TRBV11-2 combines with J gene TRBJ2-7; D is undetermined. Germline CDR1 reads SGHAT; CDR2 reads FQNNGV. This CDR3 has 13 amino acids. The V end was cut by 1 base, the J end by 4 bases, with 8 bases between. The CDR3 is CASSLGTEYEQYF. The CDR3 DNA follows: TGTGCCAGCAGCTTAGGAACAGAATACGAGCAGTACTTC.

The CDR3 DNA follows: TGTGCCAGCAGCCATGACGGGACTAGCTTATCCAATGAGCAGTTCTTC. Its protein is CASSHDGTSLSNEQFF. This chain joins TRBV7-2 and TRBJ2-7; 9 nucleotides align to TRBD2. The DNA end favors TRBJ2-1, so the J call may be wrong. Germline V gene sequence: CDR1 SGHTA, CDR2 FQGNSA. This CDR3 is 16 amino acids long.